These 28 T cell receptor beta chains were sequenced from one sample in a study of OX40 agonist ivuxolimab in advanced cancers. TCRdb's table, derived via immunoSEQ multiplex PCR, lists solely in-frame clones and lacks some. The sample records roughly 64,000 clones, approximately 84% being singletons. The material was CD4+ or CD8+ T cells sorted from blood, obtained in a trial of the OX40 agonist ivuxolimab. The receptors were gathered from an adult with an advanced solid tumor such as melanoma, head and neck, liver or kidney cancer.

V and J are TRBV15 and TRBJ2-3; 8 nucleotides align to TRBD2. Germline trimming cut 1 base from V and 8 bases from J; bases unmatched to any gene: 8. The CDR3 extends over 15 amino acids. Germline loops: CDR1 LNHNV, CDR2 YYDKDF (reference sequence). The CDR3 region is CATSRAGREALTQYF. CDR3 nucleotides: TGTGCCACCAGCAGAGCCGGGCGGGAGGCCCTTACGCAGTATTTT.

DNA for the CDR3: TGTGCCAGCAGTTACGGGGACGTGAACACTGAAGCTTTCTTT. It is translated as CASSYGDVNTEAFF. This chain links TRBV6-5 with TRBJ1-1; weak D call: TRBD1 (5 bases). CDR3 size: 14 residues. Germline CDR1 is MNHEY and CDR2 is SVGAGI. Trimming removed 2 bases from V and 0 bases from J, with 7 bases in between.

V and J are TRBV2 and TRBJ2-2; D ambiguous. V shed 4 bases and J shed 6 bases, with 15 bases lying between them. This CDR3 is built from 15 residues. Per the germline V gene, CDR1 is SNHLY and CDR2 is FYNNEI. For the CDR3, the DNA is TGTGCCAGCAGTGGGAAGCTGGGAATAGCCGGGGAGCTGTTTTTT. Amino acids: CASSGKLGIAGELFF.

The chain links TRBV5-1 to TRBJ1-5; TRBD1 matches 10 bases. V dropped 0 bases and J dropped 2; count of bases not matched to a gene: 2. CDR3 length: 16 residues. Germline V gives CDR1 SGHRS, CDR2 YFSETQ. CDR3 in DNA: TGCGCCAGCAGCTTGGGGGACAGGGGCGGCAATCAGCCCCAGCATTTT. This translates into CASSLGDRGGNQPQHF.

The chain combines TRBV4-1 with TRBJ2-3; 7 bases are shared with TRBD2. This CDR3 has 15 amino acids. Trimming cost V 5 bases and J 2 bases; bases outside gene matches: 7. In germline, CDR1 is MGHRA, CDR2 YSYEKL. The CDR3 nucleotides read TGCGCCAGCAGCTCGCCGGCGGGGGTCACAGATACGCAGTATTTT. Amino acid sequence: CASSSPAGVTDTQYF.

This clone was detected a few times. The chain carries TRBV11-1 and TRBJ2-1; TRBD2 matches at 9 bases. Germline loops: CDR1 SGHAT, CDR2 FQDESV (reference sequence). This CDR3 region has 15 residues. With 5 bases clipped from V and 9 bases from J, the junction kept 11 bases outside the gene matches. CDR3 sequence: CASSLSGSVGGEQFF. The CDR3, as DNA: TGTGCCAGCAGCCTTAGCGGGAGTGTGGGAGGTGAGCAGTTCTTC.

This chain uses TRBV11-3 with TRBJ1-2; 7 bases are shared with TRBD1. The trim removed 1 base at V and 4 bases at J, leaving 9 bases unmatched. Per the germline V gene, CDR1 is SGHNT and CDR2 is YENEEA. The CDR3 has 16 amino acids. CDR3 amino acids: CASSLGPDRALYGYTF. The CDR3 DNA sequence: TGTGCCAGCAGCTTAGGCCCTGACAGGGCCCTCTATGGCTACACCTTC.

This clone was counted a single time. The rearrangement uses TRBV10-3 and TRBJ2-2, with TRBD1 identical over 9 bases. This CDR3 contains 15 residues. V was pared by 4 bases and J by 7 bases, with 7 bases of the junction left unmatched. Per the germline V gene, CDR1 is ENHRY and CDR2 is SYGVKD. The CDR3 sequence: CAISGGQGRIGELFF. In nucleotides, the CDR3 is TGTGCCATCAGTGGGGGACAGGGCAGGATCGGGGAGCTGTTTTTT.

The V and J genes are TRBV7-2 and TRBJ1-6; no firm D call. CDR3 size: 12 residues. Trimming stripped 4 bases from V and 6 bases from J, with 4 bases between. Germline V gene lookup returns CDR1 SGHTA and CDR2 FQGNSA. The DNA for the CDR3 is TGTGCCAGCAGCTCACCTAATTCACCCCTCCACTTT. Its translation: CASSSPNSPLHF. The entire variable domain, with the rest obtained from reference TRBV7-2 and TRBJ1-6, is as follows: GAGVSQSPSNKVTEKGKDVELRCDPISGHTALYWYRQSLGQGLEFLIYFQGNSAPDKSGLPSDRFSAERTGGSVSTLTIQRTQQEDSAVYLCASSSPNSPLHFGNGTRLTVT.

The chain links TRBV6-1 to TRBJ2-3; D not resolved. The CDR3 runs 13 residues. Germline V gene data show CDR1 as MNHNS and CDR2 as SASEGT. The V end lost 3 bases, the J end lost 4 bases, and 8 bases lay between the germline ends. CDR3 DNA sequence: TGTGCCAGCAGTGATCTCAGTTCAGATACGCAGTATTTT. Translated, it gives CASSDLSSDTQYF.

The chain joins TRBV7-9 to TRBJ2-2, with a possible D match to TRBD1 (5 bases). The germline V gene encodes CDR1 SEHNR and CDR2 FQNEAQ (reference sequence). The CDR3 is 13 amino acids. The V end lost 1 base, the J end lost 6 bases, and 6 bases lay between the germline ends. The CDR3 DNA reads as TGTGCCAGCAGCTTAGTAGGGGCCGGGGAGCTGTTTTTT. Its translation: CASSLVGAGELFF. Variable domain in full (rest from reference TRBV7-9 and TRBJ2-2): DTGVSQNPRHKITKRGQNVTFRCDPISEHNRLYWYRQTLGQGPEFLTYFQNEAQLEKSRLLSDRFSAERPKGSFSTLEIQRTEQGDSAMYLCASSLVGAGELFFGEGSRLTVL.

J is TRBJ2-2 and V is TRBV14; the D call may be TRBD1 or TRBD2 (5 bases each). The CDR3 has 14 residues. V gave up 3 bases and J gave up 7 bases, with 12 bases separating them. Per germline, CDR1 SGHDN and CDR2 FVKESK. CDR3 region: CASSQNGAHGELFF. In nucleotides, the CDR3 is TGTGCCAGCAGCCAGAACGGGGCCCACGGGGAGCTGTTTTTT.

For the CDR3, the DNA is TGTGCCAGCAGCTCGCCGTCGAGCTCCTACAATGAGCAGTTCTTC. Its protein is CASSSPSSSYNEQFF. The V call is TRBV5-4, the J call TRBJ2-1, with unresolved D. The CDR3 runs 15 residues. The V end lost 3 bases, the J end lost 0 bases, and 10 bases lay between the germline ends. Germline-derived CDR1 and CDR2 are SGHNT and YYREEE (reference sequence).

The J gene is TRBJ1-4, the V gene TRBV30; 9 bases agree with TRBD1. Germline CDR1 reads GTSNPN; CDR2 reads SVGIG (reference sequence). The CDR3 extends over 15 amino acids. Unmatched junction bases numbered 3, after V lost 0 bases and J lost 4 bases. CDR3 sequence reads: CAWSVQGQGNEKLFF. The CDR3, as DNA: TGTGCCTGGAGTGTACAGGGACAGGGTAATGAAAAACTGTTTTTT.

The chain links TRBV5-1 to TRBJ1-1; D gene ambiguous. V was shortened by 2 bases and J by 13 bases, with 15 bases between the two germline ends. Germline CDR1 is SGHRS and CDR2 is YFSETQ. This CDR3 has 12 amino acids. The CDR3 bases are TGCGCCAGCAGCTTAGTAAGGGAGAAGTTTTTCTTT. Residues: CASSLVREKFFF.

The rearrangement uses TRBV19 and TRBJ2-7; possibly TRBD1 for D (6 bases). V dropped 6 bases and J dropped 2 bases, with 8 bases sitting between them. The CDR3 is 12 amino acids. Germline values: CDR1 LNHDA, CDR2 SQIVND (reference sequence). The CDR3 sequence is CASSSGAYEQYF. CDR3 in DNA: TGTGCCAGTAGCTCAGGGGCCTACGAGCAGTACTTC.

The V call is TRBV30, the J call TRBJ1-4; weak D call: TRBD1 (5 bases). From germline, CDR1 is GTSNPN and CDR2 SVGIG (reference sequence). The CDR3 totals 14 residues. V shed 3 bases and J shed 0 bases, with 8 bases lying between them. The CDR3 nucleotides read TGTGCCTGGAGATGGACATCAACTAATGAAAAACTGTTTTTT. Translated: CAWRWTSTNEKLFF.

J is TRBJ1-2 and V is TRBV30; possible D gene TRBD1, 6 bases. Between the trimmed V and J ends, which lost 0 bases and 3 bases, there was a span of 8 bases. The CDR3 is 13 amino acids. The V gene's germline CDR1 is GTSNPN and CDR2 SVGIG (reference sequence). The CDR3 reads CAWSVEGDYGYTF. The CDR3 DNA follows: TGTGCCTGGAGTGTGGAGGGGGACTATGGCTACACCTTC.

This chain uses TRBV5-1 with TRBJ2-5; D remains unclear. The CDR3 is made up of 12 amino acids. V was clipped by 2 bases and J by 5 bases, with 7 bases between them. The germline CDR1 and CDR2 sequences are SGHRS and YFSETQ. As DNA, the CDR3 is TGCGCCAGCAGCTTCTCCGGCGAGACCCAGTACTTC. As protein: CASSFSGETQYF.

This chain links TRBV6-6 with TRBJ2-5; D is uncertain. The germline V and J ends were trimmed by 7 bases and 2 bases, with 5 bases remaining between them. Germline V gene sequence: CDR1 MNHNY, CDR2 SVGAGI (reference sequence). The CDR3 totals 11 residues. CDR3 DNA sequence: TGTGCCAGCATTTGGCAAGAGACCCAGTACTTC. It codes for CASIWQETQYF.

This clone ranks as medium-sized. The chain is built from TRBV5-1 and TRBJ1-6, with D perhaps TRBD1 (6 bases). CDR1 is SGHRS and CDR2 is YFSETQ in the germline V gene. V gave up 5 bases and J gave up 6 bases, with 9 bases separating them. The CDR3 extends over 13 amino acids. This CDR3 reads CASRDSFNSPLHF. As DNA, the CDR3 is TGCGCCAGCAGGGACAGTTTTAATTCACCCCTCCACTTT.

This chain uses TRBV5-1 with TRBJ1-2; tentatively, D is TRBD1 (5 bases). The germline V gene has CDR1 SGHRS and CDR2 YFSETQ. Trimming stripped 4 bases from V and 2 bases from J, with 15 bases between. CDR3 length equals 15 residues. Here the CDR3 reads CASSLTPDSNYGYTF. CDR3 DNA: TGCGCCAGCAGCCTGACCCCCGACAGCAACTATGGCTACACCTTC. Variable domain in full (rest from reference TRBV5-1 and TRBJ1-2): KAGVTQTPRYLIKTRGQQVTLSCSPISGHRSVSWYQQTPGQGLQFLFEYFSETQRNKGNFPGRFSGRQFSNSRSEMNVSTLELGDSALYLCASSLTPDSNYGYTFGSGTRLTVV.

V and J are TRBV10-3 and TRBJ1-1, with D possibly being TRBD1 (6 bases). Germline V lookup: CDR1 ENHRY, CDR2 SYGVKD. The CDR3 sequence is 13 residues long. Trimming cost V 4 bases and J 6 bases, with 12 bases left between them. CDR3 DNA: TGTGCCATCAGTGGGGGGGGCCCCGCTGAAGCTTTCTTT. Residues: CAISGGGPAEAFF.

The chain couples TRBV7-8 to TRBJ2-2; possibly TRBD1 for D (6 bases). The germline V gene encodes CDR1 SGHVS and CDR2 FQNEAQ. V lost 8 bases and J 6 bases, leaving 16 bases between the germline ends. CDR3 size: 14 residues. The CDR3: CASLRGHSPGELFF. The CDR3 DNA sequence: TGTGCCAGCCTTCGGGGACATTCTCCCGGGGAGCTGTTTTTT.

The chain has TRBV4-3 and TRBJ1-2, with TRBD1 as a possible D gene (6 bases). The V and J ends lost 1 base and 1 base respectively, with 13 bases between them. CDR1 and CDR2 from the germline V gene are LGHNA and YSLEER. The CDR3 length is 16 residues. CDR3 sequence reads: CASSQGGQLLNYGYTF. The CDR3 coding sequence is TGCGCCAGCAGCCAAGGTGGACAGCTCCTTAACTATGGCTACACCTTC.

The chain combines TRBV10-3 with TRBJ1-3; D is undetermined. Germline V gives CDR1 ENHRY, CDR2 SYGVKD. The CDR3 totals 13 residues. The V gene lost 0 bases and the J gene lost 2 bases, with 2 bases spanning the gap. CDR3: CAISESAGNTIYF. The DNA for the CDR3 is TGTGCCATCAGTGAGTCGGCTGGAAACACCATATATTTT.

This clone was seen just once. Here the CDR3 DNA reads TGTGCCAGCAGCTTTAGCAACTATGGCTACACCTTC. Translation gives CASSFSNYGYTF. The gene calls are TRBV5-8 and TRBJ1-2; D is unresolved. The CDR3 covers 12 residues. From germline, CDR1 is SGHTS and CDR2 YDEGEE. Trimming shortened V by 2 bases and J by 2 bases, and 4 bases separated the two germline ends.

The rearrangement uses TRBV5-1 and TRBJ2-3, with 9 bases matching TRBD2. The CDR3 runs to 16 residues. With 1 base clipped from V and 0 bases from J, the junction kept 3 bases outside the gene matches. Germline lookup yields CDR1 SGHRS and CDR2 YFSETQ. The CDR3 bases are TGCGCCAGCAGCTTGCGGAGCGGGGGGAGCACAGATACGCAGTATTTT. Residues: CASSLRSGGSTDTQYF.